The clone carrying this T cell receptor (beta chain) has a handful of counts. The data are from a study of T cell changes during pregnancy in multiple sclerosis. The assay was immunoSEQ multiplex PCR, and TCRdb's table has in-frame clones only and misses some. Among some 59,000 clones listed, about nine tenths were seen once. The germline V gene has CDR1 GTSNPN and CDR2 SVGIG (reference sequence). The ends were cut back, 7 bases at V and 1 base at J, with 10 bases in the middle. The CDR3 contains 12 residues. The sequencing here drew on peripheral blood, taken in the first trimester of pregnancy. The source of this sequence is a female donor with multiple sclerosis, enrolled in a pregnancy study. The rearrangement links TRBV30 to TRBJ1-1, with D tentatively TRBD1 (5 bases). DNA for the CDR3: TGTGCCTCCGAGACAGCGAACACTGAAGCTTTCTTT. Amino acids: CASETANTEAFF.